This paragraph reports one TCR beta chain. Its antigen is currently unknown. The sample originates from a study of response to subunit inactivated influenza vaccine. Study findings and constraints: T cells newly recruited by each seasonal influenza vaccination are few, the authors suggested.

TCRdb analysed the RT-PCR reads with MiXCR anew, one entry per CDR3 protein. The sample carries more than 550,000 distinct CDR3 sequences, roughly 10% recorded once. V was clipped by 0 bases and J by 2 bases; unmatched bases: 7. The CDR3 totals 18 residues. From germline, CDR1 is LGHNA and CDR2 YSLEER. The chain employs TRBV4-3 and TRBJ2-1; TRBD2 agrees at 10 bases. The sample in question was PBMCs from blood, obtained on the day of vaccination. The sequence derives from a man in his fifties or sixties who received an inactivated influenza vaccine. As DNA, the CDR3 is TGCGCCAGCAGCCAAGATGAGCTTAGCGGGGGGACCTACAATGAGCAGTTCTTC. It specifies CASSQDELSGGTYNEQFF.